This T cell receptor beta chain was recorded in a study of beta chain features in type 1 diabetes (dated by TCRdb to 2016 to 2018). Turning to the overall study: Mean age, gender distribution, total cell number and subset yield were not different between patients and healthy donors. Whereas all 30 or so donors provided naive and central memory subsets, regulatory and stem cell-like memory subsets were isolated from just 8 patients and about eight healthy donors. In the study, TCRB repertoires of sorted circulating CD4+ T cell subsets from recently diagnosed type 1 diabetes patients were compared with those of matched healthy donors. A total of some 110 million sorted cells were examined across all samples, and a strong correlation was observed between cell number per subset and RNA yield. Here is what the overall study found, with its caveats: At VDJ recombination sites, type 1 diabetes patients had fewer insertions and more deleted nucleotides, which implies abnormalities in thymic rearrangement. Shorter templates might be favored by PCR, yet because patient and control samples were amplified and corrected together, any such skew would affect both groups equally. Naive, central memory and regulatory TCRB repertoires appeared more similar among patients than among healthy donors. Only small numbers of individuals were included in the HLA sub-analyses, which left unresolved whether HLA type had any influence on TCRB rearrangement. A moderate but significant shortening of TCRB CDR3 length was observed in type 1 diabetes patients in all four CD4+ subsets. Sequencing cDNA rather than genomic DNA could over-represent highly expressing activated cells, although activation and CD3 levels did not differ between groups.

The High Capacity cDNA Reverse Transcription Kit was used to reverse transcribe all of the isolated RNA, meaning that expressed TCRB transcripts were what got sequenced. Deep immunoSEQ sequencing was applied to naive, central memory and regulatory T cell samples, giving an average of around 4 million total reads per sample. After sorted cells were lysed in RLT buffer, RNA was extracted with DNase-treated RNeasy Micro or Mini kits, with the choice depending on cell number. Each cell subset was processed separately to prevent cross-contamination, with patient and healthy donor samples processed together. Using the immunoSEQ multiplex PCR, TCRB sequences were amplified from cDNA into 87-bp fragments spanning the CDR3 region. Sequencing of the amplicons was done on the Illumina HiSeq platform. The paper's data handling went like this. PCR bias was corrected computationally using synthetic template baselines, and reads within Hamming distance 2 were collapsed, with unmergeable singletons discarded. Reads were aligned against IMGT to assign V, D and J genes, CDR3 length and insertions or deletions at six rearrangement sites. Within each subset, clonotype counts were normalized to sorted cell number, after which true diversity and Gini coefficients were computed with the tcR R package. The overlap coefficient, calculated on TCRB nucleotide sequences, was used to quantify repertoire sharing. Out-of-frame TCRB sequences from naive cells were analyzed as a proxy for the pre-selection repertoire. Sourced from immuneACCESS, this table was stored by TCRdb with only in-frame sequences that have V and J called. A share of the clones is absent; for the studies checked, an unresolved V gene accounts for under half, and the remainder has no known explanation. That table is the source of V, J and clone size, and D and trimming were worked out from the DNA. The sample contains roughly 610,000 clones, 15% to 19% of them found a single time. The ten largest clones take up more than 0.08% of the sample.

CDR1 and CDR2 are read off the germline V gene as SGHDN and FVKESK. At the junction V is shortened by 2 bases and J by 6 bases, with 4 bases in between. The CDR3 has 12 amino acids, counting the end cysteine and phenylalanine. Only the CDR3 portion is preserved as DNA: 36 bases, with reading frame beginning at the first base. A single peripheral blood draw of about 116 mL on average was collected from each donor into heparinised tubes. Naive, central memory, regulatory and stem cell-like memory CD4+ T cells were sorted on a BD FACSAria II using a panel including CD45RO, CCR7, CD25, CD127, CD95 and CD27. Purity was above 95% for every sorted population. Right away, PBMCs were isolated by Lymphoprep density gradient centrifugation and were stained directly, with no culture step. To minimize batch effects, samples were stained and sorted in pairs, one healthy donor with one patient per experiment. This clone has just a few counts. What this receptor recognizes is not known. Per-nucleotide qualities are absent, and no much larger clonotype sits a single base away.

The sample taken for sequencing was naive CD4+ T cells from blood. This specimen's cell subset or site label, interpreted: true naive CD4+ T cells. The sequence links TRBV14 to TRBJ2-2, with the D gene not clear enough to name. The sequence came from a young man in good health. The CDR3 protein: CASSQLPGELFF. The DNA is TGTGCCAGCAGCCAACTCCCCGGGGAGCTGTTTTTT.